A single TCR beta chain is shown here with its context. Trimming cost V 0 bases and J 7 bases; bases outside gene matches: 7. This CDR3 comprises 15 residues. CDR1 GTSNPN and CDR2 SVGIG come from the germline V gene (reference sequence). A 5'RACE reaction primed in the constant segment made cDNA libraries of TCR alpha and TCR beta, and these carried sample barcodes and UMIs. TCRdb processed the 5' RACE reads anew with MiXCR; each CDR3 protein has one entry. This sample carries 200,000 or so distinct CDR3 sequences, approximately 20% of them seen once, and the ten largest clones take about 2.4%. These data originate in a study of T-cell memory formation after mild COVID-19.

Sequencing used PBMCs or a T cell subset sorted from them (not recorded which). This rearrangement joins TRBV30 to TRBJ1-5, with 9 bases aligning to TRBD1. The TCR originated in an adult woman who had mild COVID-19 (a few samples of this study predate the infection). Cell type and time point are not known. The CDR3 is CAWSVHRGRFQPQHF. CDR3 DNA sequence: TGTGCCTGGAGTGTACACAGGGGGCGCTTCCAGCCCCAGCATTTT. The entire variable domain, with the rest obtained from reference TRBV30 and TRBJ1-5, is as follows: SQTIHQWPATLVQPVGSPLSLECTVEGTSNPNLYWYRQAAGRGLQLLFYSVGIGQISSEVPQNLSASRPQDRQFILSSKKLLLSDSGFYLCAWSVHRGRFQPQHFGDGTRLSIL.